This T cell receptor (delta chain) was recorded in a study of γδ T cells in repeated Plasmodium falciparum infection. Study information: Donors had four controlled P. falciparum NF54 infections over about 640 days. Malian repertoires were sampled cross-sectionally without transmission and longitudinally through febrile malaria.

TCRdb fed the multiplex PCR reads to CATT. Of tens of thousands of delta-chain clones in the sample, approximately 0.96% are singletons; the top ten hold more than 9%. Bulk repertoires came from Vgamma9/Vdelta2+ or Vdelta2-negative gammadelta T cells flow-sorted from PBMC. Ten or more counts support this clone. The antigen is not known. The protein given by TCRdb reflects a much larger clone and differs at residue 17 from this DNA's translation, likely from a read error; the protein shown is the DNA's translation. Study-level findings and limits: Repeated controlled infections reportedly drove waves of new clonotype selection in Vdelta2-negative, mostly Vdelta1+, gammadelta repertoires.

Germline assignment: CDR1 TSWWSYY and CDR2 QGS. This CDR3 comprises 18 residues. Sequencing was done on a sample of gamma-delta T cells from blood. V usage is TRDV1 and J usage is TRDJ1, with D tentatively TRDD3 (6 bases). The source is a pool of human donors (malaria-infected and uninfected, not separated). The CDR3, as DNA: TGTGCTCTTGGGAAAGCTACCGTGGGGGCCTCGGGGACCGATAAACTCACCTTT. Its protein product is CALGKATVGASGTDKLTF.